These T cell receptor beta chains were read from a single sample in a study of shared clonotypes between healthy human individuals. Here immunoSEQ multiplex PCR was the method, and the copy in TCRdb shows in-frame clones only, minus some. The data contain about 1.1 million clones, around 82% of them singletons. The sequencing sample was made of memory CD4+ T cells from PBMCs. The receptor source for this set is a man between 18 and 29 years old in good health. Some clones in this sample may be carry-over from other donors' samples. CDR3s include the opening cysteine and the closing phenylalanine or tryptophan. Each record gives: J gene, D gene, V gene, clone size, CDR3 protein, CDR3 DNA. A D gene is named only where the DNA matches it firmly. Not all rows give a size; the values are once, few, many and, for expanded clones, a class.

TRBJ2-1 TRBD2 TRBV14 . CASSPLRTSGYNEQFF TGTGCCAGCAGCCCTCTGCGGACTAGCGGATACAATGAGCAGTTCTTC
TRBJ2-5 . TRBV5-1 . CASERTKSKGGETQYF TGCGCCAGCGAAAGGACCAAAAGTAAGGGGGGAGAGACCCAGTACTTC
TRBJ2-6 . TRBV7-3 once CASSSTSGSGANVLTF TGTGCCAGCAGCTCGACCTCCGGCTCTGGGGCCAACGTCCTGACTTTC
TRBJ2-2 . TRBV30 few CAWSRLATITGELFF TGTGCCTGGAGTCGGCTAGCGACCATAACCGGGGAGCTGTTTTTT
TRBJ1-3 . TRBV9 . CASSVEASSGNTIYF TGTGCCAGCAGCGTAGAGGCGAGCTCTGGAAACACCATATATTTT
TRBJ2-7 TRBD2 TRBV29-1 . CSVEDGAGWGYEQYF TGCAGCGTTGAGGATGGAGCGGGGTGGGGTTACGAGCAGTACTTC
TRBJ1-4 TRBD1 TRBV6-1 . CASRLSTGNEKLFF TGTGCCAGCAGATTATCGACAGGGAATGAAAAACTGTTTTTT
TRBJ1-1 . TRBV27 . CASSEGRNTEAFF TGTGCCAGCAGTGAGGGGAGGAACACTGAAGCTTTCTTT
TRBJ2-7 . TRBV28 . CASSSREYEQYF TGTGCCAGCAGTTCCAGGGAGTACGAGCAGTACTTC
TRBJ2-1 TRBD2 TRBV19 few CASNPMASGKGNEQFF TGTGCCAGTAACCCCATGGCTAGCGGGAAAGGAAATGAGCAGTTCTTC
TRBJ2-2 TRBD2 TRBV28 . CASSRQGLNTGELFF TGTGCCAGCAGCCGGCAGGGACTAAACACCGGGGAGCTGTTTTTT
TRBJ2-7 . TRBV28 . CASKGVLATYEQYF TGTGCCTCAAAAGGGGTTTTGGCAACCTACGAGCAGTACTTC
TRBJ2-7 . TRBV19 . CASKTGYEQYF TGTGCCAGTAAGACAGGCTACGAGCAGTACTTC
TRBJ2-2 TRBD2 TRBV4-2 . CASSPRLAGNTGELFF TGTGCCAGCAGCCCGAGACTAGCGGGGAACACCGGGGAGCTGTTTTTT
TRBJ2-5 . TRBV28 . CASSLNSAGAVQYF TGTGCCAGCAGTTTAAATTCGGCAGGCGCGGTCCAGTACTTC
TRBJ2-7 . TRBV29-1 . CSVEGHAGIEQYF TGCAGCGTTGAAGGACATGCAGGGATAGAGCAGTACTTC
TRBJ2-5 . TRBV2 . CASRRGASFQETQYF TGTGCCAGCAGGAGGGGGGCCTCCTTCCAAGAGACCCAGTACTTC
TRBJ2-5 . TRBV2 . CASNYNREETQYF TGTGCCAGCAACTACAATAGGGAAGAGACCCAGTACTTC
TRBJ2-1 . TRBV29-1 once CSVKTGPRSYNEQFF TGCAGCGTAAAAACAGGGCCCCGATCCTACAATGAGCAGTTCTTC